The 24 T cell receptor beta chains in this list originate from one sample, sequenced in a study of OX40 agonist ivuxolimab in advanced cancers. The assay was immunoSEQ multiplex PCR, and TCRdb's table has in-frame clones only and misses some. The sample shows 65,000 to 90,000 clones, around nine tenths of them seen only once. Sequenced here: CD4+ or CD8+ T cells sorted from blood, sampled in a trial of the OX40 agonist ivuxolimab. The source is an adult with an advanced solid tumor such as melanoma, head and neck, liver or kidney cancer.

Of note for this clone: The junction shows a germline mismatch at one end, possibly a read error. The V gene is TRBV4-1, the J gene TRBJ2-5; D is ambiguous. Germline loops: CDR1 MGHRA, CDR2 YSYEKL. This CDR3 is built from 8 residues. The CDR3 sequence is CASRRPNF. CDR3 DNA sequence: TGCGCCAGCCGGCGGCCAAACTTC.

DNA for the CDR3: TGTGCCAGCAGCTTAGGCCGGCTGGATACGCAGTATTTT. Translation gives CASSLGRLDTQYF. This chain connects TRBV11-2 to TRBJ2-3; D is uncertain. The CDR3 has 13 residues. Trimming took off 1 base at V and 6 bases at J, with 8 bases between the two ends. CDR1 is SGHAT, CDR2 FQNNGV, per germline.

The chain combines TRBV14 with TRBJ1-2; D call uncertain. The CDR3 is 16 residues long. Germline loops: CDR1 SGHDN, CDR2 FVKESK. Trimming pared 3 bases from V and 4 bases from J, leaving 18 bases between. In nucleotides, the CDR3 is TGTGCCAGCAGCCAGGGTTCGGGAGGCCCTGGCTATGGCTACACCTTC. This sequence encodes CASSQGSGGPGYGYTF.

The V call is TRBV19, the J call TRBJ1-5; unclear D gene. Germline values: CDR1 LNHDA, CDR2 SQIVND (reference sequence). The germline V and J ends were trimmed by 7 bases and 3 bases, with 7 bases remaining between them. The CDR3 is made up of 12 amino acids. The CDR3 region has the DNA TGTGCCAGTACATCCAACAATCAGCCCCAGCATTTT. Protein: CASTSNNQPQHF.

V is TRBV6-5 and J is TRBJ2-7; a possible D gene is TRBD1 (5 bases). The CDR3 consists of 12 residues. V lost 6 bases to trimming and J lost 4 bases, with 10 bases between them. In germline, CDR1 is MNHEY, CDR2 SVGAGI. The CDR3 DNA follows: TGTGCCAGCAGGCCCACAGGTTACGAGCAGTACTTC. Its protein product is CASRPTGYEQYF.

The V and J genes are TRBV5-4 and TRBJ1-5; TRBD1 aligns across 8 bases. Germline assignment: CDR1 SGHNT and CDR2 YYREEE (reference sequence). J gave up 3 bases and V 0 bases, and 11 bases lay outside the gene matches. The CDR3 consists of 18 residues. CDR3 amino acids: CASSLAWGPRGHNQPQHF. CDR3 nucleotides: TGTGCCAGCAGCTTGGCGTGGGGGCCCAGGGGGCACAATCAGCCCCAGCATTTT.

This chain links TRBV5-1 with TRBJ2-5; D perhaps matches TRBD1 (5 bases). Germline lookup yields CDR1 SGHRS and CDR2 YFSETQ. There are 15 residues in the CDR3. V was cut by 0 bases and J by 2 bases, with 11 bases left in between. CDR3 residues: CASSLEARTQETQYF. DNA of the CDR3: TGCGCCAGCAGCTTGGAGGCAAGGACACAAGAGACCCAGTACTTC.

V usage is TRBV6-4 and J usage is TRBJ2-1, with TRBD2 matching 7 bases. CDR3 size: 14 residues. With 3 bases clipped from V and 4 bases from J, the junction kept 3 bases outside the gene matches. Germline CDR1 is MRHNA and CDR2 is SNTAGT. CDR3 nucleotides: TGTGCCAGCAGTGAAGGCGGGAGTTACAATGAGCAGTTCTTC. It specifies CASSEGGSYNEQFF.

The chain has TRBV7-9 and TRBJ2-1, with TRBD2 as a possible D gene (6 bases). CDR1 and CDR2 from the germline V gene are SEHNR and FQNEAQ (reference sequence). Trimming stripped 5 bases from V and 11 bases from J, with 13 bases between. This CDR3 has 12 residues. The CDR3 protein is CASSPRGVKQFF. The CDR3 nucleotides read TGTGCCAGCAGCCCCCGCGGGGTGAAGCAGTTCTTC.

CDR3: CASSLLNRGNNEQFF. CDR3 bases: TGCGCCAGCAGCTTACTAAACAGGGGGAACAATGAGCAGTTCTTC. The chain joins TRBV5-1 to TRBJ2-1; TRBD1 matches at 8 bases. Germline lookup yields CDR1 SGHRS and CDR2 YFSETQ. This CDR3 contains 15 residues. Unmatched junction bases numbered 6, after V lost 2 bases and J lost 5 bases.

This clone appeared a few times. The chain has TRBV14 and TRBJ2-3, with TRBD2 matching 7 bases. The germline CDR1 and CDR2 sequences are SGHDN and FVKESK. V shed 4 bases and J 3 bases; nucleotides not matched to a gene: 7. This CDR3 has 15 residues. The CDR3 protein is CASSRPGTITDTQYF. The CDR3 DNA reads as TGTGCCAGCAGCCGACCCGGGACTATTACAGATACGCAGTATTTT.

V gene TRBV27 combines with J gene TRBJ1-4; a possible D gene is TRBD1 (5 bases). The CDR3 covers 15 residues. The V end was cut by 4 bases, the J end by 5 bases, with 14 bases between. CDR1 and CDR2 from the germline V gene are MNHEY and SMNVEV (reference sequence). Written as DNA, the CDR3 is TGTGCCAGCAGTTCGTGGGACGGGCAGAATGAAAAACTGTTTTTT. Residues: CASSSWDGQNEKLFF.

J is TRBJ2-7 and V is TRBV6-1, with D unresolved. The CDR3 loop spans 11 amino acids. Between the trimmed V and J ends, which lost 3 bases and 2 bases, there was a span of 2 bases. The germline CDR1 and CDR2 sequences are MNHNS and SASEGT. The CDR3 loop reads CASSDPYEQYF. CDR3 coding DNA: TGTGCCAGCAGTGACCCCTACGAGCAGTACTTC.

J is TRBJ2-7 and V is TRBV29-1; TRBD1 might be the D (5 bases). CDR1 is SQVTM, CDR2 ANQGSEA, per germline. V shed 6 bases and J shed 1 base, with 10 bases lying between them. There are 12 residues in the CDR3. The CDR3 reads CSVADTSYEQYF. In DNA, the CDR3 is TGCAGCGTGGCGGACACTTCCTACGAGCAGTACTTC.

This chain uses TRBV27 with TRBJ1-5; the D gene is possibly TRBD1 (5 bases). Deletions cut 3 bases from V and 8 bases from J, with 17 bases between. This CDR3 spans 15 amino acids. In germline, CDR1 is MNHEY, CDR2 SMNVEV (reference sequence). The CDR3 nucleotides read TGTGCCAGCAGTTTTACGGCAGGGCCCGGGGAGCCCCAGCATTTT. Translated: CASSFTAGPGEPQHF.

V gene TRBV27 combines with J gene TRBJ1-1; maybe TRBD1 (6 bases). The V end was cut by 2 bases, the J end by 3 bases, with 16 bases between. CDR3 length: 16 residues. Germline assignment: CDR1 MNHEY and CDR2 SMNVEV (reference sequence). The CDR3 protein is CASSLGWGGLDTEAFF. In DNA form, the CDR3 reads TGTGCCAGCAGTTTAGGGTGGGGGGGCCTGGACACTGAAGCTTTCTTT.

The V and J genes are TRBV5-1 and TRBJ2-7; 7 bases align to TRBD2. With V trimmed by 0 bases and J by 4 bases, 7 bases remained unmatched. This CDR3 is 15 amino acids long. Germline CDR1 is SGHRS and CDR2 is YFSETQ. As DNA, the CDR3 is TGCGCCAGCAGCTTGGAAACTAGCGCCCTGTACGAGCAGTACTTC. Residues: CASSLETSALYEQYF.

The chain carries TRBV7-3 and TRBJ2-2; D remains ambiguous. Trimming shortened V by 3 bases and J by 2 bases, and 16 bases separated the two germline ends. Germline loops: CDR1 SGHTA, CDR2 FQGTGA. There are 17 residues in the CDR3. CDR3 in DNA: TGTGCCAGCAGCTTCGCCGGTGGCCGAATAAACACCGGGGAGCTGTTTTTT. Protein product: CASSFAGGRINTGELFF.

V and J are TRBV5-1 and TRBJ2-7; D is possibly TRBD1 (5 bases). Trimming cost V 4 bases and J 4 bases, with 21 bases left between them. The CDR3 loop spans 16 amino acids. From germline, CDR1 is SGHRS and CDR2 YFSETQ. CDR3 in amino acids: CASSISGQAPQYEQYF. In DNA form, the CDR3 reads TGCGCCAGCAGCATCTCTGGACAAGCCCCCCAATACGAGCAGTACTTC.

V is TRBV5-4 and J is TRBJ1-2; TRBD1 agrees at 8 bases. Unmatched junction bases numbered 6, after V lost 4 bases and J lost 7 bases. Per germline, CDR1 SGHNT and CDR2 YYREEE (reference sequence). CDR3 length: 13 residues. CDR3 protein: CASSLDRAAGYTF. CDR3 DNA: TGTGCCAGCAGCCTGGACAGGGCGGCTGGCTACACCTTC.

The V gene is TRBV6-5, the J gene TRBJ2-2, with TRBD2 as a possible D gene (5 bases). The CDR3 spans 13 residues. Germline V CDR1 and CDR2: MNHEY, SVGAGI. V was clipped by 7 bases and J by 5 bases, with 11 bases between them. CDR3 amino acids: CASKGGPTGELFF. In DNA, the CDR3 is TGTGCCAGCAAGGGCGGGCCAACCGGGGAGCTGTTTTTT.

The V gene is TRBV14, the J gene TRBJ2-1, with TRBD2 matching 10 bases. Trimming removed 1 base from V and 5 bases from J; junction bases left unmatched: 11. The CDR3 runs 18 residues. CDR1 and CDR2 (germline): SGHDN, FVKESK. CDR3: CASSQGAASGSFDNEQFF. The CDR3 DNA reads TGTGCCAGCAGCCAAGGGGCGGCTAGCGGGAGTTTCGACAATGAGCAGTTCTTC. Full variable domain (remainder filled in from reference TRBV14 and TRBJ2-1): EAGVTQFPSHSVIEKGQTVTLRCDPISGHDNLYWYRRVMGKEIKFLLHFVKESKQDESGMPNNRFLAERTGGTYSTLKVQPAELEDSGVYFCASSQGAASGSFDNEQFFGPGTRLTVL.

This chain connects TRBV5-4 to TRBJ2-5; a weak D match, TRBD2 (7 bases). This CDR3 comprises 14 residues. Germline values: CDR1 SGHNT, CDR2 YYREEE (reference sequence). V was trimmed by 1 base and J by 4 bases, leaving 11 bases between them. DNA of the CDR3: TGTGCCAGCAGCTTGCAGAGGGGGGGAGAGACCCAGTACTTC. Translation gives CASSLQRGGETQYF.

The chain joins TRBV30 to TRBJ2-1; D gene uncertain. V was cut by 0 bases and J by 2 bases, with 8 bases left in between. The CDR3 is 14 residues long. Germline V gives CDR1 GTSNPN, CDR2 SVGIG (reference sequence). The CDR3 is CAWSVLVTYNEQFF. CDR3 nucleotide sequence: TGTGCCTGGAGTGTTCTAGTAACCTACAATGAGCAGTTCTTC.